Presented here are 10 T cell receptor beta chains from one specimen sequenced in a study of T cell repertoires in cytomegalovirus infection. Each CDR3 protein is one row after TCRdb ran MiXCR on the reads. The sample records 400,000 to 600,000 distinct CDR3 sequences, about 39% being singletons. No cognate antigen is known for these TCRs. Sequencing used cultured PBMCs, obtained from culture after CMV antigen stimulation. These receptors all stem from a human donor in good health (CMV status not recorded). Some clones in this sample may be carry-over from other donors' samples.

The gene calls are TRBV10-3 and TRBJ2-3; D gene ambiguous. This CDR3 is 12 amino acids long. Per germline, CDR1 ENHRY and CDR2 SYGVKD. Deletions cut 0 bases from V and 6 bases from J, with 4 bases between. DNA for the CDR3: TGTGCCATCAGTGAGTCTCAGGATACGCAGTATTTT. It yields the protein CAISESQDTQYF.

This chain links TRBV12-5 with TRBJ1-2; tentative D call: TRBD1 (6 bases). The CDR3 sequence is 13 residues long. The germline gives CDR1 LGHNT, CDR2 FRNRAP. V shed 2 bases and J shed 4 bases, with 8 bases lying between them. The CDR3 DNA sequence: TGTGCTAGTGGTTTGACAGGGTTCTATGGCTACACCTTC. Protein: CASGLTGFYGYTF.

The rearrangement joins TRBV6-1 to TRBJ2-5, with D perhaps matching TRBD1 or TRBD2 (6 bases each). Germline values: CDR1 MNHNS, CDR2 SASEGT. The CDR3 is made up of 15 amino acids. Trimming left V 6 bases short and J 5 bases short, with 19 bases between. The CDR3 loop reads CASRRGRGQGETQYF. The CDR3 nucleotides are TGTGCCAGCAGGAGGGGTCGGGGGCAGGGGGAGACCCAGTACTTC.

This clonotype has just a few counts. The chain combines TRBV7-8 with TRBJ2-5, with no clear D. Per germline, CDR1 SGHVS and CDR2 FQNEAQ. This CDR3 is 15 amino acids long. Trimming left V 3 bases short and J 4 bases short, with 15 bases between. The CDR3 DNA sequence: TGTGCCAGCAGCTTGCTCCGGACCTCGGGAGAGACCCAGTACTTC. Amino acids: CASSLLRTSGETQYF.

The rearrangement uses TRBV4-1 and TRBJ1-4; 8 bases agree with TRBD1. Germline lookup yields CDR1 MGHRA and CDR2 YSYEKL. CDR3 length: 15 amino acids. The J segment lost 10 bases and the V segment lost 4 bases, leaving 11 bases of the junction unmatched. CDR3 sequence: CASSPQGQASGKLFF. CDR3 coding DNA: TGCGCCAGCAGCCCCCAGGGACAGGCCTCAGGAAAACTGTTTTTT.

This clonotype was counted many times. The chain combines TRBV7-2 with TRBJ2-1; TRBD2 agrees at 13 bases. Germline-derived CDR1 and CDR2 are SGHTA and FQGNSA. V lost 2 bases, J lost 7 bases, and 11 bases stayed unmatched. This CDR3 has 18 residues. The CDR3 loop is CASSLTRLGTSGANEQFF. As DNA, the CDR3 is TGTGCCAGCAGCTTAACTCGACTTGGGACTAGCGGGGCTAATGAGCAGTTCTTC.

The chain couples TRBV7-2 to TRBJ2-1; no clear D gene. V lost 5 bases and J lost 8, with 7 bases in between. CDR1 is SGHTA and CDR2 is FQGNSA in the germline V gene. CDR3 size: 11 residues. The CDR3 sequence: CASSPGHEQFF. The CDR3 DNA reads TGTGCCAGCAGCCCAGGCCATGAGCAGTTCTTC.

This clonotype was seen only a few times. The chain recombines TRBV7-2 with TRBJ2-1; TRBD2 is a possible D gene (6 bases). Germline CDR1 and CDR2: SGHTA and FQGNSA. The CDR3 extends over 12 amino acids. Trimming left V 6 bases short and J 12 bases short, with 15 bases between. The CDR3 DNA follows: TGTGCCAGCAGTCTAGGCCTCGGGGGGCAGTTCTTC. This sequence encodes CASSLGLGGQFF.

The chain carries TRBV7-8 and TRBJ2-1; 8 bases line up with TRBD2. This CDR3 contains 15 residues. Trimming removed 5 bases from V and 3 bases from J; junction bases left unmatched: 6. CDR1 is SGHVS and CDR2 is FQNEAQ in the germline V gene. CDR3 in DNA: TGTGCCAGCAGCCCAGTAGCGGGGAACTACAATGAGCAGTTCTTC. The encoded protein is CASSPVAGNYNEQFF.

This clonotype occurred a few times. CDR3 protein: CASRYAGAAGTQYF. The CDR3 DNA reads TGTGCCAGCAGGTACGCGGGAGCCGCGGGGACCCAGTACTTC. This chain joins TRBV12-3 or TRBV12-4 and TRBJ2-5, with TRBD2 matching over 7 bases. V gave up 6 bases and J gave up 7 bases; unmatched junction bases: 11. The CDR3 spans 14 residues.